The rows below give T cell receptor beta chains drawn from one sample of a study of blood T cells in healthy people across ages. TCRdb re-called the 5' RACE reads through MiXCR, storing one row per CDR3 protein. Of around 870,000 distinct CDR3 sequences in the sample, 25% to 30% were seen once. The sequenced sample consisted of blood. The receptor source for this set is a woman older than 75 in good health. The CDR3 runs from the conserved cysteine through the conserved F or W. The order of the fields is clone size, V gene, J gene, D gene, CDR3 DNA, CDR3 protein. A D gene is named only where the DNA matches it firmly. Not all rows give a size; the values are once, few, many and, for expanded clones, a class.

NA,TRBV2,TRBJ2-3,TRBD2,TGTGCCAGCAGTGGACTAGCGGGGTGCGATACGCAGTATTTT,CASSGLAGCDTQYF
NA,TRBV13,TRBJ2-3,TRBD2,TGTGCCAGCAGCTTACAAAGGACTAGCGGAAGCACAGATACGCAGTATTTT,CASSLQRTSGSTDTQYF
many,TRBV7-2,TRBJ2-1,TRBD2,TGTGCCAGCAGCTTAGCGCGGGCGGGGGGGCCTCTGAATGAGCAGTTCTTC,CASSLARAGGPLNEQFF
many,TRBV11-2,TRBJ2-5,TRBD1,TGTGCCAGCAGCTTTACCGGGACAGGGAACCAAGAGACCCAGTACTTC,CASSFTGTGNQETQYF
many,TRBV7-9,TRBJ2-1,NA,TGTGCCAGCAGCGATAGGGGCTTTGAGCAGTTCTTC,CASSDRGFEQFF
NA,TRBV10-3,TRBJ1-2,TRBD1,TGTGCCATCAGTGGAGATTCAGGGGGTCACGGCTACACCTTC,CAISGDSGGHGYTF
few,TRBV9,TRBJ1-4,NA,TGTGCCAGCAGCGTAGATGGGAATTTAGGTGAAAAACTGTTTTTT,CASSVDGNLGEKLFF
many,TRBV30,TRBJ1-5,NA,TGTGCCTGGAGTGGGGGGGCGCAGGGTCAGCCCCAGCATTTT,CAWSGGAQGQPQHF
NA,TRBV2,TRBJ2-7,NA,TGTGCCAGCTCCCCAAGCGGAAGCTCCTACAATGAGCAGTACTTC,CASSPSGSSYNEQYF
few,TRBV5-1,TRBJ1-6,NA,TGCGCCAGCAGCACTATCGACACCCGGTCACCCCTCCACTTT,CASSTIDTRSPLHF
NA,TRBV3-1,TRBJ2-3,NA,TGTGCCAACAGCCAAGTTCTTCGCTATCTAGGCTCGCATACGCAGTATTTT,CANSQVLRYLGSHTQYF
NA,TRBV7-9,TRBJ1-5,NA,TGTGCCAGCAGCTTGAGGGAGGGTCAGCCCCAGCATTTT,CASSLREGQPQHF
NA,TRBV5-1,TRBJ2-2,NA,TGCGCCAGCAGCTTGGACGGGGCCACCGGGGAGCTGTTTTTT,CASSLDGATGELFF
many,TRBV12-3/TRBV12-4,TRBJ1-2,NA,TGTGCCAGCGGGAGGGGGGATGGCTACACCTTC,CASGRGDGYTF
NA,TRBV6-2/TRBV6-3,TRBJ1-6,TRBD1,TGTGCCAGCAGTTTTCCCCCGGACAGGGGCTCACCCCTCCACTTT,CASSFPPDRGSPLHF
many,TRBV9,TRBJ2-1,TRBD2,TGTGCCAGCAGCACCGCTAGCGGGGGTTACAATGAGCAGTTCTTC,CASSTASGGYNEQFF
many,TRBV9,TRBJ1-2,TRBD1,TGTGCCAGCAGCCTAAGAACAGGGGCGGAAGGCTACACCTTC,CASSLRTGAEGYTF
NA,TRBV20-1,TRBJ2-5,TRBD2,TGCAGTGCTAGAGACCTAGCGGGAGGCCATGCGTACTTC,CSARDLAGGHAYF
NA,TRBV4-1,TRBJ2-7,TRBD2,TGCGCCAGCAGCCAAGAGATGAGACTAGCAGACTACGAGCAGTACTTC,CASSQEMRLADYEQYF
many,TRBV3-1,TRBJ2-6,TRBD1,TGTGCCAGCAGGGACAGGGCTGGGGCCAACGTCCTGACTTTC,CASRDRAGANVLTF
many,TRBV12-3/TRBV12-4,TRBJ1-6,NA,TGTGCCAGCAGTTTATCAGATTCCTATAATTCACCCCTCCACTTT,CASSLSDSYNSPLHF
many,TRBV7-2,TRBJ2-7,TRBD2,TGTGCCAGCAGCTTTCTAGCGGGGGAGACCTACGAGCAGTACTTC,CASSFLAGETYEQYF
many,TRBV6-5,TRBJ2-1,TRBD2,TGTGCCAGCAGTTACCGAGGACTAGCGGGGGCGAGCTCCTACAATGAGCAGTTCTTC,CASSYRGLAGASSYNEQFF
NA,TRBV6-2/TRBV6-3,TRBJ2-7,NA,TGTGCCTGCAGTGCACCCTACGAGCAGTACTTC,CACSAPYEQYF
NA,TRBV7-2,TRBJ2-5,TRBD2,TGTGCCAGCAGCTCCCGGGGGGGTGGGACCCAGTACTTC,CASSSRGGGTQYF
NA,TRBV18,TRBJ1-1,NA,TGTGCCAGCTCAGCAAGGGGCACTGAAGCTTTCTTT,CASSARGTEAFF
NA,TRBV11-1,TRBJ1-2,TRBD1,TGTGCCAGCAGCTTTAAAACAGGGGACTCCTATGGCTACACCTTC,CASSFKTGDSYGYTF
few,TRBV12-3/TRBV12-4,TRBJ1-6,TRBD1,TGTGCCAGCGGACCACAGGGGATGGATTCACCCCTCCACTTT,CASGPQGMDSPLHF
many,TRBV29-1,TRBJ2-1,NA,TGCAGCGTTGAAGCTACCTACAATGAGCAGTTCTTC,CSVEATYNEQFF
NA,TRBV7-2,TRBJ1-5,NA,TGTGCCAGCAGCTCTGGACACATTAGCAATCAGCCCCAGCATTTT,CASSSGHISNQPQHF
few,TRBV5-4,TRBJ1-6,NA,TGTGCCAGCAGCTTGCAACCTCGGACGGATTCACCCCTCCACTTT,CASSLQPRTDSPLHF
many,TRBV11-2,TRBJ2-3,NA,TGTGCCAGCAGCCCCGGGACTCCACGCACAGATACGCAGTATTTT,CASSPGTPRTDTQYF
few,TRBV7-8,TRBJ1-1,NA,TGTGCCAGCAGCTTCGACATGAACACTGAAGCTTTCTTT,CASSFDMNTEAFF
NA,TRBV28,TRBJ2-4,NA,TGTGCCAGCAGGGGCGGGGGACAGCAAAACATTCAGTACTTC,CASRGGGQQNIQYF
many,TRBV7-9,TRBJ2-5,TRBD1,TGTGCCAGCAGCCTAATAGTGGTGACAGGGGAAGAGACCCAGTACTTC,CASSLIVVTGEETQYF
many,TRBV28,TRBJ1-6,NA,TGTGCCAGCAGTCCCGCGGACCAATTTTCCTCACCCCTCCACTTT,CASSPADQFSSPLHF
few,TRBV7-2,TRBJ2-7,NA,TGTGCCAGCAGCTTAGAAGGTGAATGGGTCTACGAGCAGTACTTC,CASSLEGEWVYEQYF
NA,TRBV18,TRBJ1-1,NA,TGTGCCAGCTCCGACGCGATAGGGGGTGAAGCTTTCTTT,CASSDAIGGEAFF
many,TRBV7-2,TRBJ1-6,TRBD1,TGTGCCAGCAGCTCCGGACAGGGTAGTTCACCCCTCCACTTT,CASSSGQGSSPLHF
NA,TRBV3-1,TRBJ1-1,TRBD1,TGTGCCAGCAGCACAGGGGGGAGGGCTTTCTTT,CASSTGGRAFF
many,TRBV5-6,TRBJ1-6,NA,TGTGCCAGCAGCTTGGGGCAGGGGACAAATTCACCCCTCCACTTT,CASSLGQGTNSPLHF
NA,TRBV7-9,TRBJ2-1,TRBD2,TGTGCCAGCAGCTTTAGCGGGGGGTGGTTAGAGCAGTTCTTC,CASSFSGGWLEQFF
many,TRBV2,TRBJ2-3,NA,TGTGCCATAAGGGCTAGCAGCACAGATACGCAGTATTTT,CAIRASSTDTQYF
NA,TRBV14,TRBJ1-2,TRBD1,TGTGCCAGCAGCCCCTGGACAGGGCGAGGTGGCTACACCTTC,CASSPWTGRGGYTF
many,TRBV7-2,TRBJ2-2,TRBD2,TGTGCCAGCAGCTTAGAACTAGCGGACAGGGAGCTGTTTTTT,CASSLELADRELFF
few,TRBV6-5,TRBJ1-1,NA,TGTGCCAGCAGTTACCGAAGGGTGGGGAGCACTGAAGCTTTCTTT,CASSYRRVGSTEAFF
many,TRBV6-2/TRBV6-3,TRBJ2-1,TRBD2,TGTGCCATTTCCACGCTAGCGGCGATCTCCTACAATGAGCAGTTCTTC,CAISTLAAISYNEQFF
NA,TRBV20-1,TRBJ1-5,TRBD1,TGCAGTGCTTGGACAGGGGATAGGAATCAGCCCCAGCATTTT,CSAWTGDRNQPQHF
many,TRBV12-3/TRBV12-4,TRBJ1-1,NA,TGTGCCAGCAGTCTCGACCTTGAAGCTTTCTTT,CASSLDLEAFF
many,TRBV20-1,TRBJ2-3,NA,TGCAGTGCTCAGAGGGAGGGGGCTACAGATACGCAGTATTTT,CSAQREGATDTQYF